The entry below describes one TCR beta chain. Antigen specificity is unknown. The data stem from a study of lymphopenia after photon versus proton radiotherapy. Germline CDR1 SGHAT, CDR2 FQNNGV. This CDR3 comprises 12 residues. V lost 5 bases, J lost 8 bases, and 10 bases lay in between. Whole-study findings and limits: In patients who died, overall survival fell as post-nadir TCR diversity dropped more. Photon-treated patients lost naive T cells and TCR diversity; proton-treated stayed stable.

Sequencing was performed with immunoSEQ multiplex PCR; in TCRdb, only in-frame clones are kept and a portion is missing. The sample contains 20,000 to 30,000 clones, around four fifths of which appear only once. The source material was peripheral blood, sampled from a patient treated with proton-based radiotherapy. This chain joins TRBV11-2 and TRBJ2-1, with D perhaps TRBD1 (5 bases). The clonotype comes from a woman in her 70s with pancreatic cancer. CDR3 residues: CASSTGFDEQFF. The CDR3 nucleotides read TGTGCCAGCAGCACAGGATTCGATGAGCAGTTCTTC.